This T cell receptor beta chain was obtained from a study of T cell responses to AZD1222 COVID-19 vaccine. Points from the study as a whole: There were repertoire samples only from the period after the peak T cell response. Of spike-specific TCRs, nearly half reportedly target regions left unmutated in variants. Most donors were white British, females outnumbered males, and clonal diversity was possibly underestimated. Spike-wide coverage was observed for vaccine-associated CD4 TCRs, with dominant responses at 160-218 and 743-854.

CDR3 length: 13 residues. Germline assignment: CDR1 SGHRS and CDR2 YFSETQ. Trimming removed 6 bases from V and 0 bases from J, with 9 bases in between. TCRdb's table, derived via immunoSEQ multiplex PCR, lists solely in-frame clones and lacks some. This table holds over 100,000 clones, just under 90% found once. As to this clone: The antigen remains undetermined.

The clonotype was recovered from an adult in good health. The specimen was peripheral blood, collected on day 0 of AZD1222 vaccination. The V gene is TRBV5-1, the J gene TRBJ2-5, with D perhaps matching TRBD1 (6 bases). Here the CDR3 reads CASNGQNQETQYF. The DNA for the CDR3 is TGCGCCAGCAACGGACAGAACCAAGAGACCCAGTACTTC.